There are a few counts of the clone carrying this T cell receptor (beta chain). The target antigen is unknown. iRepertoire HTBI primers and Arm-PCR of CDR3 regions built TCR beta libraries. TCRdb used MiXCR to reprocess the multiplex PCR reads, holding one entry per CDR3 protein. The table lists about 540,000 distinct CDR3 sequences, approximately 12% of them singletons. V was trimmed by 4 bases and J by 6 bases, leaving 9 bases between them. The CDR3 loop spans 11 amino acids. Germline V gives CDR1 GTSNPN, CDR2 SVGIG (reference sequence). Time point meaning: newly diagnosed GD, antithyroid drugs for less than 3 months. The authors made the TCR library using RNA they extracted from PBMCs. EDTA tubes held roughly 9.2 milliliters of peripheral blood from each patient. This specimen comes from a study of regulatory T cells in long-lasting Graves disease. Study observations and caveats: When disease was persistent, TRBV28, TRBJ1-2 and TRBJ2-5 were the favored segments. Persistent Graves' patients showed a TCR diversity that was lower than that of newly diagnosed ones.

In addition, the sample was reused for a study of T cells in Graves' hyperthyroidism and ophthalmopathy. This second study says: Ophthalmopathy and stable hyperthyroidism were separated by a 13 V-J model.

The chain employs TRBV30 and TRBJ1-2; D unclear. The TCR originated in a man under 40 with Graves disease. The sequenced sample was peripheral blood mononuclear cells (PBMCs), obtained at new diagnosis, from a patient treated with antithyroid drugs. The CDR3 bases are TGTGCCTGGACTGCGTGGAATGGCTACACCTTC. This sequence encodes CAWTAWNGYTF.